One sample yielded the 9 T cell receptor beta chains listed below, sequenced in a study of T cell changes during pregnancy in multiple sclerosis. Method: immunoSEQ multiplex PCR; TCRdb's copy keeps in-frame clones and lacks some. The data contain tens of thousands of clones, around nine tenths of them singletons. The specimen comprised peripheral blood, sampled in the second trimester of pregnancy. Receptors were obtained from a female donor in good health, enrolled as a control in a pregnancy study.

CDR3 in amino acids: CASSSPWEGKGSTNEKLFF. Written as DNA, the CDR3 is TGTGCCAGCAGCTCCCCTTGGGAGGGTAAGGGATCAACTAATGAAAAACTGTTTTTT. The gene calls are TRBV5-6 and TRBJ1-4; D uncertain. Germline V gene data show CDR1 as SGHDT and CDR2 as YYEEEE. The CDR3 consists of 19 residues. Trimming removed 3 bases at V and 0 bases at J, with 21 bases between.

The J gene is TRBJ1-1, the V gene TRBV7-6; no firm D call. Per germline, CDR1 SGHVS and CDR2 FNYEAQ. This CDR3 has 14 residues. The V and J ends lost 10 bases and 2 bases respectively, with 17 bases between them. The CDR3 sequence is CATQRGGVNTEAFF. DNA for the CDR3: TGTGCCACCCAACGAGGAGGAGTAAACACTGAAGCTTTCTTT.

The chain uses TRBV7-9 and TRBJ1-1; 11 bases match TRBD1. This CDR3 is built from 16 residues. The germline CDR1 and CDR2 sequences are SEHNR and FQNEAQ (reference sequence). J gave up 1 base and V 1 base, and 2 bases lay outside the gene matches. CDR3 loop: CASSLGTGGANTEAFF. CDR3 coding DNA: TGTGCCAGCAGCTTAGGGACAGGGGGCGCGAACACTGAAGCTTTCTTT.

The chain is built from TRBV9 and TRBJ2-3; 7 bases match TRBD1. There are 16 residues in the CDR3. Germline loops: CDR1 SGDLS, CDR2 YYNGEE. V lost 0 bases, J lost 4 bases, and 8 bases stayed unmatched. The CDR3 DNA sequence: TGTGCCAGCAGCGTAGGGACAGGAAACCGGGCAGATACGCAGTATTTT. Encoded protein: CASSVGTGNRADTQYF.

CDR3 residues: CASSVPSGYIAKNIQYF. In nucleotides, the CDR3 is TGTGCCAGCAGCGTACCTAGCGGATATATAGCCAAAAACATTCAGTACTTC. The chain combines TRBV9 with TRBJ2-4; 7 bases fit TRBD2. Germline V gene lookup returns CDR1 SGDLS and CDR2 YYNGEE. CDR3 length: 17 amino acids. J lost 0 bases, V lost 1 base, and 7 bases had no gene match.

V gene TRBV4-1 combines with J gene TRBJ2-3, with 9 bases fitting TRBD1. V lost 1 base, J lost 0 bases, and 2 bases stayed unmatched. CDR1 and CDR2 (germline): MGHRA, YSYEKL. CDR3 length equals 16 residues. The CDR3 region has the DNA TGCGCCAGCAGCCAAGCCGGGACAGGGAGCACAGATACGCAGTATTTT. Translating it yields CASSQAGTGSTDTQYF.

The V call is TRBV21-1, the J call TRBJ1-2; the listed D gene, TRBD1, was not tested against the DNA. TRBV21-1 represents a pseudogene. This CDR3 region has 13 residues. The DNA of the CDR3 is TGTGCCAGCAGCAAAGTAGGGGGCCCCGGCTACACCTTC. Encoded protein: CASSKVGGPGYTF.

The chain couples TRBV6-5 to TRBJ1-1; no definite D call. Germline assignment: CDR1 MNHEY and CDR2 SVGAGI. Trimming pared 6 bases from V and 7 bases from J, leaving 12 bases between. This CDR3 comprises 12 residues. The CDR3 nucleotides read TGTGCCAGCAGGTACCGGGGTAGTGAAGCTTTCTTT. Protein product: CASRYRGSEAFF.

V is TRBV20-1 and J is TRBJ1-1; D is undetermined. Trimming took off 8 bases at V and 4 bases at J, with 8 bases between the two ends. The CDR3 totals 10 residues. Germline loops: CDR1 DFQATT, CDR2 SNEGSKA (reference sequence). The CDR3 protein is CSPDRTEAFF. CDR3 DNA: TGCAGTCCAGATCGCACTGAAGCTTTCTTT.